The next 30 T cell receptor beta chains were all read from a single sample in a study of metastatic and nonmetastatic thyroid tumors (dated by TCRdb to the early 2020s). No patient had received any treatment before thyroid surgery. The method was PCR. For sequencing, an Illumina HiSeq 4000 was employed. TCRdb redid the processing of the public reads, applying fastp at Q25 and MiXCR, and retained in-frame beta chains. The sample has about 64,000 clones on record, about 16% of them singletons. The ten most abundant clones make up roughly 10% of the sample. The sample consisted of blood. These receptors all stem from a male donor with papillary thyroid cancer or a benign thyroid nodule (not recorded which). Some clones in this sample may be carry-over from other donors' samples.

In its sample, this clone was seen many times. The V gene is TRBV5-1, the J gene TRBJ2-7; the match to TRBD2 covers 12 bases. CDR1 is SGHRS and CDR2 is YFSETQ in the germline V gene. CDR3 length: 17 residues. V was pared by 0 bases and J by 1 base, with 5 bases of the junction left unmatched. The CDR3 sequence: CASSLGLAGAESYEQYF. CDR3 DNA sequence: TGCGCCAGCAGCTTGGGACTAGCGGGGGCCGAATCCTACGAGCAGTACTTC.

This clone appeared many times. Sequence at one end of the junction differs from germline and may be a read error. The genes are TRBV10-3 and TRBJ2-3; D is possibly TRBD2 (5 bases). CDR3 length: 12 amino acids. CDR1 is ENHRY and CDR2 is SYGVKD in the germline V gene. This CDR3 reads CAISPETIPWDF. The CDR3 coding sequence is TGTGCCATCAGCCCTGAGACTATTCCGTGGGATTTT.

Note on this clone: A much larger clone sits a single nucleotide away, making a read error possible. The same CDR3 also results from other DNA sequences found in this sample. This chain links TRBV9 with TRBJ2-1, with 7 bases identical to TRBD2. Germline V lookup: CDR1 SGDLS, CDR2 YYNGEE. The CDR3 is 16 residues long. V gave up 0 bases and J gave up 6 bases; unmatched junction bases: 9. The CDR3 spells CASSVVGGGPVNEQFF. CDR3 nucleotides: TGTGCCAGCAGCGTAGTGGGGGGAGGGCCTGTCAATGAGCAGTTCTTC.

This clone was counted ten times or more. The chain couples TRBV30 to TRBJ2-1; tentatively, D is TRBD1 (5 bases). Germline lookup yields CDR1 GTSNPN and CDR2 SVGIG (reference sequence). The length of the CDR3 is 13 residues. V was pared by 1 base and J by 10 bases, with 14 bases between. The CDR3 coding sequence is TGTGCCTGGAGTGGGACCCTGGCAGGGGAGCAGTTCTTC. This encodes CAWSGTLAGEQFF.

The sample holds many counts of this clone. In nucleotides, the CDR3 is TGCAGTGCACGCAGGATGGGACAGCCCCAGCATTTT. Its protein product is CSARRMGQPQHF. The rearrangement links TRBV20-1 to TRBJ1-5; D ambiguous. Germline CDR1 and CDR2: DFQATT and SNEGSKA (reference sequence). The ends were cut back, 6 bases at V and 7 bases at J, with 13 bases in the middle. CDR3 size: 12 residues.

This clone has a count of ten or more. This may arise from a read error, as a much more abundant clone is one base away. The V call is TRBV12-3 or TRBV12-4, the J call TRBJ2-5; D might be TRBD1 (5 bases). The CDR3 extends over 12 amino acids. The CDR3 DNA sequence: TGTGCCAGCACCCTAGACAGTGCGACCCGGTACTTC. Translating gives CASTLDSATRYF.

A remark on this clone: Since a much larger clone is just one base distant, this may be a read error. This chain joins TRBV5-1 and TRBJ2-3; D ambiguous. The germline V gene has CDR1 SGHRS and CDR2 YFSETQ. V lost 6 bases and J 6 bases, leaving 2 bases between the germline ends. This CDR3 is built from 9 residues. CDR3 loop: CASMDTQYF. The CDR3 DNA reads TGCGCCAGCATGGATACGCAGTATTTT.

A remark on this clone: This may stem from a read error, because a much larger clone lies one nucleotide away. The J gene is TRBJ2-2, the V gene TRBV27; 11 positions match TRBD2. This CDR3 is 19 amino acids long. J lost 0 bases, V lost 4 bases, and 10 bases had no gene match. Germline V lookup: CDR1 MNHEY, CDR2 SMNVEV (reference sequence). The CDR3 region has the DNA TGTGCCAGCAGTTCCCAACCACTAGCGGGGGCTACGAACACCGGGGAGCTGTTTTTT. Translating it yields CASSSQPLAGATNTGELFF.

This sequence joins TRBV30 and TRBJ1-2; D uncertain. CDR3 length: 10 amino acids. The germline V and J ends were trimmed by 6 bases and 10 bases, with 12 bases remaining between them. The germline gives CDR1 GTSNPN, CDR2 SVGIG (reference sequence). CDR3 region: CACGENVYTF. The CDR3 bases are TGTGCCTGTGGAGAAAATGTCTACACCTTC.

The table lists this clone with many counts. The V call is TRBV15, the J call TRBJ2-3; 8 bases map to TRBD1. Trimming at V came to 3 bases and at J to 4 bases, leaving 9 bases not matched to a gene. The CDR3 is 16 amino acids. CDR1 is LNHNV and CDR2 is YYDKDF in the germline V gene (reference sequence). CDR3 protein: CATSSNRGIGADTQYF. The CDR3 nucleotides read TGTGCCACCAGCAGCAACAGGGGGATCGGCGCAGATACGCAGTATTTT.

The chain employs TRBV6-1 and TRBJ1-2; unclear D gene. The CDR3 sequence is 13 residues long. V lost 5 bases and J 4 bases, leaving 11 bases between the germline ends. Germline values: CDR1 MNHNS, CDR2 SASEGT. The CDR3 is CASSTPRVYGYTF. CDR3 bases: TGTGCCAGCAGTACGCCTCGGGTCTATGGCTACACCTTC.

This chain uses TRBV28 with TRBJ1-6; TRBD1 matches 7 bases. The ends lost 6 bases at V and 10 bases at J; junction bases unmatched: 15. The CDR3 contains 16 residues. Per germline, CDR1 MDHEN and CDR2 SYDVKM. The DNA for the CDR3 is TGTGCCAGCAGCGCTACTAGGGGGCGATATGGCTCACCCCTCCACTTT. The encoded protein is CASSATRGRYGSPLHF.

The chain is built from TRBV18 and TRBJ1-2, with TRBD1 as a possible D gene (5 bases). Germline loops: CDR1 KGHSH, CDR2 LQKENI. V was cut by 3 bases and J by 8 bases, with 16 bases left in between. The CDR3 contains 14 residues. The CDR3 loop reads CASSPGNGAGGYTF. As DNA, the CDR3 is TGTGCCAGCTCACCGGGGAATGGGGCAGGCGGCTACACCTTC.

This clone has at least ten counts. This chain links TRBV2 with TRBJ1-5, with 7 positions matching TRBD1. The CDR3 has 14 residues. J lost 6 bases, V lost 4 bases, and 6 bases had no gene match. Germline V lookup: CDR1 SNHLY, CDR2 FYNNEI. This CDR3 reads CASSGQGMRQPQHF. The CDR3 region has the DNA TGTGCCAGCAGTGGACAGGGTATGCGTCAGCCCCAGCATTTT.

In its sample, this clone was seen many times. A junction boundary mismatches the germline segment, possibly from a read error. The rearrangement links TRBV28 to TRBJ1-2, with TRBD1 matching over 8 bases. This CDR3 contains 11 residues. CDR1 is MDHEN, CDR2 SYDVKM, per germline. In nucleotides, the CDR3 is TGTGCCAGCAGGGGAAGGGGACAGGAAGGCTTC. Translated: CASRGRGQEGF.

To note about this clone: The CDR3 end shows no conserved phenylalanine or tryptophan, and so a read error is likely. J is TRBJ2-3 and V is TRBV20-1; D is ambiguous. In germline, CDR1 is DFQATT, CDR2 SNEGSKA (reference sequence). V lost 0 bases, J lost 0 bases, and 10 bases lay in between. The CDR3 is 15 amino acids. The CDR3 spells CSARDHSPSTDTQYL. CDR3 sequence (DNA): TGCAGTGCTAGAGATCATAGCCCTAGCACAGATACGCAGTATTTA.

This clone was counted at least ten times. This rearrangement joins TRBV20-1 to TRBJ2-7; D uncertain. The CDR3 runs 10 residues. Germline V lookup: CDR1 DFQATT, CDR2 SNEGSKA (reference sequence). With 4 bases removed from V and 4 bases from J, the gap between germline ends came to 5 bases. The CDR3 sequence: CSAMRYEQYF. The CDR3 DNA sequence: TGCAGTGCTATGCGTTACGAGCAGTACTTC.

This clone was detected only a few times. This chain links TRBV28 with TRBJ2-7; D not certain. The ends were cut back, 6 bases at V and 0 bases at J, with 15 bases in the middle. Germline-derived CDR1 and CDR2 are MDHEN and SYDVKM. The CDR3 spans 15 residues. DNA of the CDR3: TGTGCCAGCAGCCCCCATGGAAGCAGCTCCTACGAGCAGTACTTC. This translates into CASSPHGSSSYEQYF. Combining the CDR3 with reference TRBV28 and TRBJ2-7 gives the whole variable domain DVKVTQSSRYLVKRTGEKVFLECVQDMDHENMFWYRQDPGLGLRLIYFSYDVKMKEKGDIPEGYSVSREKKERFSLILESASTNQTSMYLCASSPHGSSSYEQYFGPGTRLTVT.

The table lists this clone with many counts. V usage is TRBV28 and J usage is TRBJ1-2; D might be TRBD1 (5 bases). Germline CDR1 is MDHEN and CDR2 is SYDVKM. The CDR3 contains 14 residues. Trimming took 0 bases from V and 2 from J, leaving 7 bases between them. For the CDR3, the DNA is TGTGCCAGCAGTTTATGGGGACCGAACTATGGCTACACCTTC. Translation gives CASSLWGPNYGYTF.

This clone was found many times. The chain combines TRBV28 with TRBJ2-5; TRBD1 is a possible D gene (5 bases). Deletions cut 5 bases from V and 2 bases from J, with 12 bases between. The V gene's germline CDR1 is MDHEN and CDR2 SYDVKM. There are 14 residues in the CDR3. DNA of the CDR3: TGTGCCAGCAGTACGACAGACTTTCAAGAGACCCAGTACTTC. Its translation: CASSTTDFQETQYF.

This clone was seen many times. The chain is built from TRBV6-2 or TRBV6-3 and TRBJ2-3, with a tentative D call TRBD1 (6 bases). From germline, CDR1 is MNHEY and CDR2 SVGEGT. Trimming left V 2 bases short and J 0 bases short, with 9 bases between. CDR3 size: 15 residues. The CDR3 nucleotides read TGTGCCAGCAGTTACCGGGACACTAGCACAGATACGCAGTATTTT. Its translation: CASSYRDTSTDTQYF.

This clone has at least ten counts. A read error may explain this, as a much larger clone is one base away. The chain is built from TRBV6-1 and TRBJ2-3; a possible D gene is TRBD2 (6 bases). CDR1 and CDR2 from the germline V gene are MNHNS and SASEGT. V was shortened by 8 bases and J by 3 bases, with 15 bases between the two germline ends. The CDR3 loop spans 14 amino acids. The CDR3 here is CASGLGGGTDTQYF. The DNA of the CDR3 is TGTGCCAGCGGTCTCGGGGGTGGTACAGATACGCAGTATTTT.

The rearrangement uses TRBV20-1 and TRBJ2-7; 9 bases align to TRBD1. The CDR3 is made up of 16 amino acids. The V gene's germline CDR1 is DFQATT and CDR2 SNEGSKA (reference sequence). Trimming at V came to 0 bases and at J to 4 bases, leaving 10 bases not matched to a gene. The DNA for the CDR3 is TGCAGTGCTAGAGATAGGGTGGACAGGGGTCTTTACGAGCAGTACTTC. It is translated as CSARDRVDRGLYEQYF.

This clone was counted many times. The rearrangement links TRBV9 to TRBJ2-1; D remains ambiguous. CDR1 is SGDLS and CDR2 is YYNGEE in the germline V gene. The CDR3 runs to 12 residues. The V and J ends lost 3 bases and 9 bases respectively, with 10 bases between them. The CDR3 nucleotides are TGTGCCAGCAGCGACGACTCGGGTGAGCAGTTCTTC. Its protein is CASSDDSGEQFF.

This clone was seen ten or more times. V is TRBV10-3 and J is TRBJ2-7, with 9 nucleotides matching TRBD2. Germline V gene sequence: CDR1 ENHRY, CDR2 SYGVKD. The CDR3 extends over 16 amino acids. Losses at the gene ends were 6 bases for V and 9 bases for J; bases not matched to a gene: 18. CDR3 residues: CAISPAGREGPLLQYV. CDR3 nucleotide sequence: TGTGCCATCAGCCCGGCAGGGCGGGAGGGCCCCTTATTGCAGTACGTC.

This clone was counted at least ten times. The chain is built from TRBV6-1 and TRBJ2-7; D unresolved. Deletions cut 6 bases from V and 5 bases from J, with 17 bases between. CDR3 length: 14 residues. Germline loops: CDR1 MNHNS, CDR2 SASEGT. The CDR3 region has the DNA TGTGCCAGCAGCCCATATGGGAAGGTAAACGAGCAGTACTTC. Translating gives CASSPYGKVNEQYF.

The chain carries TRBV6-5 and TRBJ1-2; 9 nucleotides agree with TRBD1. CDR1 is MNHEY, CDR2 SVGAGI, per germline. Unmatched junction bases numbered 3, after V lost 1 base and J lost 0 bases. CDR3 size: 16 residues. CDR3 amino acids: CASSYYRGPSNYGYTF. Written as DNA, the CDR3 is TGTGCCAGCAGTTACTACAGGGGGCCGTCTAACTATGGCTACACCTTC.

This clone was detected only a few times. V is TRBV27 and J is TRBJ2-3; D perhaps matches TRBD1 (5 bases). The V end lost 6 bases, the J end lost 4 bases, and 14 bases lay between the germline ends. Germline V CDR1 and CDR2: MNHEY, SMNVEV (reference sequence). The CDR3 is 14 residues long. This CDR3 reads CASSLDQGADTQYF. The CDR3 coding sequence is TGTGCCAGCAGCTTAGATCAGGGCGCAGATACGCAGTATTTT.

The chain links TRBV6-5 to TRBJ2-3; the match to TRBD2 covers 11 bases. Unmatched junction bases numbered 4, after V lost 4 bases and J lost 4 bases. The CDR3 is 15 residues long. Germline CDR1 and CDR2: MNHEY and SVGAGI. CDR3 sequence reads: CASSSLAGGADTQYF. The CDR3 nucleotides are TGTGCCAGCAGTTCGCTAGCGGGGGGCGCAGATACGCAGTATTTT.

This clone appeared many times. Other DNA sequences from this sample encode an identical CDR3 as well. This chain uses TRBV19 with TRBJ1-1, with a possible D match to TRBD1 (5 bases). The CDR3 extends over 14 amino acids. V lost 9 bases and J 6 bases, leaving 20 bases between the germline ends. In germline, CDR1 is LNHDA, CDR2 SQIVND (reference sequence). In nucleotides, the CDR3 is TGTGCCAGCCGGGTCCTAGGGGAGGGGCCTGAAGCTTTCTTT. Translated, it gives CASRVLGEGPEAFF.